This note documents a single T cell receptor beta chain sequence. Its matching antigen is unknown. The data derive from a study of CD8+ T cells in alopecia areata. Losses at the gene ends were 1 base for V and 6 bases for J; bases not matched to a gene: 5. CDR1 is GTSNPN, CDR2 SVGIG, per germline (reference sequence). The CDR3 totals 13 residues. Study-wide results and limits: While patients received tofacitinib, many expanded lesional clones remained present in scalp and blood.

RNA extraction and reverse transcription yielded cDNA as sequencing template. TCRdb's copy holds only in-frame clones and misses some; the assay was immunoSEQ multiplex PCR. The sample shows 80,000 or so clones, 60% to 70% of them seen only once. Treatment noted: oral pan-JAK inhibitor, 5-10 mg twice daily. The rearrangement uses TRBV30 and TRBJ1-1, with 7 bases identical to TRBD1. The sequence was obtained from a human donor with alopecia areata. The specimen comprised CD8+ T cells sorted from blood, sampled at week 24, from a patient treated with tofacitinib. CDR3 region: CAWSEGARAEAFF. CDR3 in DNA: TGTGCCTGGAGTGAGGGGGCTCGGGCTGAAGCTTTCTTT.